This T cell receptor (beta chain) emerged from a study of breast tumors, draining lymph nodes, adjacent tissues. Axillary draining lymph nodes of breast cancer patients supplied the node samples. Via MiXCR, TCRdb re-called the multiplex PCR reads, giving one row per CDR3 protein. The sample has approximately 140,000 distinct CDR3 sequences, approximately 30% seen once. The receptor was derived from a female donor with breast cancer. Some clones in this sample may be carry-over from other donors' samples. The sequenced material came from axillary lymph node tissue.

The CDR3 DNA sequence: TGCAGTGCTAGGGACAGGTCCTACGAGCAGTACGTC. Encoded protein: CSARDRSYEQYV. The chain is built from TRBV20-1 and TRBJ2-7, with 7 nucleotides matching TRBD1. Trimming took 3 bases from V and 1 from J; bases not matched to a gene: 0. CDR1 is DFQATT and CDR2 is SNEGSKA in the germline V gene (reference sequence). The CDR3 has 12 amino acids.